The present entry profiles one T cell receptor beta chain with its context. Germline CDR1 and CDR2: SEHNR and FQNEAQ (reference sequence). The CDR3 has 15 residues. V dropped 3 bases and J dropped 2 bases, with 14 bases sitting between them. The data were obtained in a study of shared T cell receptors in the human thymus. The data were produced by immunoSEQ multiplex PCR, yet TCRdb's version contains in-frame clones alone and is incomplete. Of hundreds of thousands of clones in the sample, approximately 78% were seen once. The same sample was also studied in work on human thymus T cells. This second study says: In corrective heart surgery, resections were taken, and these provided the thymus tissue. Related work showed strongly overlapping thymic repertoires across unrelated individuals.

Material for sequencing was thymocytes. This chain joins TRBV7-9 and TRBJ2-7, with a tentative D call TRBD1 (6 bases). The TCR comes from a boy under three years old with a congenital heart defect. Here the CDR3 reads CASSLGAEPPYEQYF. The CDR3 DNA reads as TGTGCCAGCAGCTTGGGGGCGGAGCCCCCCTACGAGCAGTACTTC.